This passage covers 14 T cell receptor beta chains from one sample sequenced in a study of memory CD4+ T cells and cytomegalovirus serostatus. Produced via immunoSEQ multiplex PCR; TCRdb's table is partial and in-frame only. The table has about 39,000 clones, roughly four fifths seen once. The sort gate was single viable CD3+CD4+CD8-CD45RO+ cells for memory CD4+ T cells. The sequenced sample was memory CD4+ T cells from blood. These TCRs come from an adult in good health and CMV-seronegative.

The table lists this clone with a few counts. V usage is TRBV11-3 and J usage is TRBJ2-3, with 8 positions matching TRBD2. J gave up 0 bases and V 2 bases, and 10 bases lay outside the gene matches. Germline assignment: CDR1 SGHNT and CDR2 YENEEA. This CDR3 region has 18 residues. CDR3 DNA sequence: TGTGCCAGCAGCTTATCTACGAGCGGGGGTTCTAGCACAGATACGCAGTATTTT. Its translation: CASSLSTSGGSSTDTQYF.

This sequence joins TRBV7-8 and TRBJ1-3; tentative D call: TRBD1 (5 bases). Germline lookup yields CDR1 SGHVS and CDR2 FQNEAQ. The CDR3 covers 17 residues. Trimming pared 4 bases from V and 0 bases from J, leaving 16 bases between. The CDR3 loop is CASSSRTGTLSGNTIYF. The CDR3, as DNA: TGTGCCAGCAGCTCGCGAACAGGTACCCTCTCTGGAAACACCATATATTTT.

The J gene is TRBJ1-3, the V gene TRBV7-2; D is undetermined. The CDR3 totals 17 residues. Trimming stripped 1 base from V and 0 bases from J, with 13 bases between. Germline lookup yields CDR1 SGHTA and CDR2 FQGNSA. The CDR3 DNA reads as TGTGCCAGCAGCTTAGATTCCGGACGGGCCTCTGGAAACACCATATATTTT. Translated: CASSLDSGRASGNTIYF.

This clone rates as medium-sized. The chain recombines TRBV18 with TRBJ1-3; D ambiguous. The CDR3 has 17 amino acids. V was trimmed by 0 bases and J by 0 bases, leaving 12 bases between them. CDR1 and CDR2 from the germline V gene are KGHSH and LQKENI. CDR3 sequence: CASSPPDVQSSGNTIYF. In nucleotides, the CDR3 is TGTGCCAGCTCACCACCTGACGTTCAGTCCTCTGGAAACACCATATATTTT.

This clone was found once. CDR3 bases: TGTGCCAGCAGCGGCCTACAGAGGTCTTCCTATGGCTACACCTTC. Translated, it gives CASSGLQRSSYGYTF. The rearrangement uses TRBV11-2 and TRBJ1-2; D unclear. Germline CDR1 and CDR2: SGHAT and FQNNGV. V shed 5 bases and J shed 4 bases, with 17 bases lying between them. This CDR3 region has 15 residues.

This clone appeared once. The gene calls are TRBV5-1 and TRBJ2-7; D gene uncertain. There are 11 residues in the CDR3. CDR1 SGHRS and CDR2 YFSETQ come from the germline V gene. Trimming took off 7 bases at V and 3 bases at J, with 8 bases between the two ends. CDR3 DNA sequence: TGCGCCAGCCCCTCGGGCTACGAGCAGTACTTC. Protein product: CASPSGYEQYF. Full variable domain (rest looked up from reference TRBV5-1 and TRBJ2-7): KAGVTQTPRYLIKTRGQQVTLSCSPISGHRSVSWYQQTPGQGLQFLFEYFSETQRNKGNFPGRFSGRQFSNSRSEMNVSTLELGDSALYLCASPSGYEQYFGPGTRLTVT.

A single count supports this clone. The chain links TRBV6-5 to TRBJ2-3; 8 positions match TRBD2. V was clipped by 2 bases and J by 0 bases; unmatched bases: 1. The CDR3 is made up of 15 amino acids. Germline assignment: CDR1 MNHEY and CDR2 SVGAGI. The CDR3 nucleotides are TGTGCCAGCAGTTACGGACTAGCCAGCACAGATACGCAGTATTTT. Protein sequence: CASSYGLASTDTQYF.

The J gene is TRBJ2-3, the V gene TRBV4-1; unclear D gene. In germline, CDR1 is MGHRA, CDR2 YSYEKL. V was trimmed by 3 bases and J by 3 bases, leaving 19 bases between them. CDR3 length: 17 amino acids. The DNA for the CDR3 is TGCGCCAGCAGCCAGGTAGATATGGGGTTTATTACAGATACGCAGTATTTT. This encodes CASSQVDMGFITDTQYF.

The J gene is TRBJ1-2, the V gene TRBV18, with D unresolved. Per the germline V gene, CDR1 is KGHSH and CDR2 is LQKENI. This CDR3 is 11 amino acids long. V was cut by 5 bases and J by 8 bases, with 9 bases left in between. The CDR3 loop reads CASSEGRGYTF. For the CDR3, the DNA is TGTGCCAGCTCAGAGGGCCGGGGCTACACCTTC.

This clone was detected a few times. V and J are TRBV5-1 and TRBJ1-6; the D gene is possibly TRBD1 (5 bases). The CDR3 is 15 residues long. The germline V and J ends were trimmed by 0 bases and 13 bases, with 17 bases remaining between them. The germline V gene has CDR1 SGHRS and CDR2 YFSETQ. The CDR3, as DNA: TGCGCCAGCAGCTTGGCCGGGACTGACTTCGCTCCCCTCCACTTT. As protein: CASSLAGTDFAPLHF. Full variable domain (missing parts from reference TRBV5-1 and TRBJ1-6): KAGVTQTPRYLIKTRGQQVTLSCSPISGHRSVSWYQQTPGQGLQFLFEYFSETQRNKGNFPGRFSGRQFSNSRSEMNVSTLELGDSALYLCASSLAGTDFAPLHFGNGTRLTVT.

The J gene is TRBJ1-3, the V gene TRBV9; maybe TRBD1 (6 bases). The germline V gene has CDR1 SGDLS and CDR2 YYNGEE. This CDR3 comprises 18 residues. The germline V and J ends were trimmed by 4 bases and 0 bases, with 20 bases remaining between them. The CDR3 reads CASSPKGGGRNSGNTIYF. CDR3 coding DNA: TGTGCCAGCAGCCCCAAAGGGGGGGGACGGAACTCTGGAAACACCATATATTTT.

V is TRBV4-2 and J is TRBJ1-1, with D possibly being TRBD1 (5 bases). This CDR3 comprises 13 residues. V was shortened by 0 bases and J by 10 bases, with 12 bases between the two germline ends. The germline CDR1 and CDR2 sequences are LGHNA and YNFKEQ. In DNA, the CDR3 is TGTGCCAGCAGCCAAGAAATGGGGACGATAGCTTTCTTT. Translated: CASSQEMGTIAFF.

This rearrangement joins TRBV30 to TRBJ2-1; 10 bases agree with TRBD1. Trimming cost V 5 bases and J 14 bases; bases outside gene matches: 9. The CDR3 sequence is 12 residues long. In germline, CDR1 is GTSNPN, CDR2 SVGIG (reference sequence). The CDR3 loop is CAWGDRGTPKFF. The CDR3 DNA follows: TGTGCCTGGGGGGACAGGGGTACCCCAAAGTTCTTC.

This clone has a single count. CDR3 amino acids: CASRSLAGGHEQFF. The CDR3 DNA follows: TGTGCCAGCAGAAGCCTCGCGGGGGGACATGAGCAGTTCTTC. This sequence joins TRBV6-1 and TRBJ2-1, with 8 bases that match TRBD2. Germline V lookup: CDR1 MNHNS, CDR2 SASEGT. The ends lost 6 bases at V and 8 bases at J; junction bases unmatched: 9. The CDR3 is 14 amino acids.